These 11 T cell receptor beta chains originate from one sample sequenced in a study of radiation and T cells in renal cell carcinoma (dated by TCRdb to 2018 to 2020). Sample time point, as interpreted from the label and publication: blood 2 weeks post-SBRT. The treatment or condition label, as the study defines it: 15 Gy SBRT to primary tumor, nephrectomy 4 weeks later. Libraries were constructed by the immunoSEQ multiplex PCR assay. TCRdb's version of the immuneACCESS table is confined to in-frame rearrangements and falls short of the full clone set. An unresolved V gene accounts for under half of the shortfall where checked; the remainder is of unknown origin. This sample lists roughly 28,000 clones; 65% to 85% were detected once. In total, the top ten clones hold under 40% of the sample. The sequencing here drew on blood, taken from a patient whose treatment included radiotherapy and nephrectomy. These receptors came from a man aged 60 to 69 with renal cell carcinoma.

Here the CDR3 reads CASSPGGGANQPQHF. DNA of the CDR3: TGTGCCAGCAGCCCTGGAGGAGGGGCCAATCAGCCCCAGCATTTT. This chain connects TRBV28 to TRBJ1-5, with D perhaps TRBD1 (5 bases). Germline V CDR1 and CDR2: MDHEN, SYDVKM. With 6 bases removed from V and 3 bases from J, the gap between germline ends came to 15 bases. The CDR3 extends over 15 amino acids.

This clone was seen once. The chain employs TRBV21-1 and TRBJ1-2. TRBV21-1 is annotated as a pseudogene. The CDR3 has 13 residues. Here the CDR3 DNA reads TGTGCCAGCAGCAAAGCACCTAACTATGGCTACACCTTC. This translates into CASSKAPNYGYTF.

The chain has TRBV19 and TRBJ2-7; TRBD1 matches at 9 bases. Trimming cost V 3 bases and J 3 bases; bases outside gene matches: 6. This CDR3 is 15 amino acids long. Germline assignment: CDR1 LNHDA and CDR2 SQIVND (reference sequence). CDR3 protein: CASSMGGQGLYEQYF. CDR3 DNA: TGTGCCAGTAGTATGGGGGGACAGGGCCTCTACGAGCAGTACTTC.

The rearrangement joins TRBV27 to TRBJ2-7; D uncertain. With 3 bases removed from V and 4 bases from J, the gap between germline ends came to 10 bases. The CDR3 extends over 13 amino acids. Germline V gene sequence: CDR1 MNHEY, CDR2 SMNVEV (reference sequence). The CDR3 DNA follows: TGTGCCAGCAGTTTTCAACTATATTACGAGCAGTACTTC. This gives the protein CASSFQLYYEQYF.

This chain links TRBV11-2 with TRBJ2-3, with D unresolved. Trimming left V 6 bases short and J 0 bases short, with 13 bases between. The CDR3 length is 15 residues. The V gene's germline CDR1 is SGHAT and CDR2 FQNNGV. CDR3 nucleotide sequence: TGTGCCAGCAGAGAGGTGGCATTGAGCACAGATACGCAGTATTTT. Its protein is CASREVALSTDTQYF.

The gene calls are TRBV6-1 and TRBJ2-7; D is possibly TRBD2 (6 bases). V was trimmed by 1 base and J by 3 bases, leaving 10 bases between them. Germline V lookup: CDR1 MNHNS, CDR2 SASEGT. The CDR3 sequence is 14 residues long. CDR3 region: CASSEGSGYYEQYF. CDR3 nucleotides: TGTGCCAGCAGTGAAGGTAGCGGTTACTACGAGCAGTACTTC.

V gene TRBV27 combines with J gene TRBJ2-2, with a weak D call TRBD1 (6 bases). The CDR3 contains 13 residues. Trimming removed 5 bases from V and 7 bases from J, with 11 bases in between. CDR1 MNHEY and CDR2 SMNVEV come from the germline V gene (reference sequence). The DNA of the CDR3 is TGTGCCAGCAGTACCCAGGGGCTCGGGGAGCTGTTTTTT. This sequence encodes CASSTQGLGELFF.

The J gene is TRBJ2-7, the V gene TRBV4-2; D is uncertain. Germline V gene lookup returns CDR1 LGHNA and CDR2 YNFKEQ. V was cut by 0 bases and J by 6 bases, with 9 bases left in between. The CDR3 is 13 amino acids. CDR3 bases: TGTGCCAGCAGCCAAGAATCGGCTAGCGAGCAGTACTTC. Protein product: CASSQESASEQYF.

In this sample, this clone turned up a few times. This chain uses TRBV2 with TRBJ1-6, with D uncertain. Between the trimmed V and J ends, which lost 5 bases and 8 bases, there was a span of 4 bases. The CDR3 runs 11 residues. Germline V CDR1 and CDR2: SNHLY, FYNNEI. In nucleotides, the CDR3 is TGTGCCAGCAGTCGGGATTCACCCCTCCACTTT. Translated, it gives CASSRDSPLHF.

V gene TRBV5-1 combines with J gene TRBJ2-7; D gene unclear. The CDR3 has 14 residues. Trimming took 4 bases from V and 3 from J, leaving 14 bases between them. Germline V lookup: CDR1 SGHRS, CDR2 YFSETQ. CDR3 protein: CASSREQAFYEQYF. CDR3 sequence (DNA): TGCGCCAGCAGCCGAGAACAAGCATTCTACGAGCAGTACTTC.

This clone was counted only a few times. The chain employs TRBV29-1 and TRBJ1-5, with a possible D match to TRBD1 (5 bases). Germline CDR1 and CDR2: SQVTM and ANQGSEA. This CDR3 is 13 amino acids long. Deletions cut 4 bases from V and 3 bases from J, with 10 bases between. The CDR3 here is CSVVIQVNQPQHF. The CDR3 region has the DNA TGCAGCGTTGTAATACAGGTCAATCAGCCCCAGCATTTT.